The 25 T cell receptor beta chains given below trace back to one sample, sequenced in a study of regulatory T cells in long-lasting Graves disease. As to time point: newly diagnosed GD, antithyroid drugs for less than 3 months. Generation of the TCR library employed RNA extracted from PBMCs. Investigators prepared the TCR beta libraries by applying iRepertoire HTBI primers and Arm-PCR of CDR3 regions. From the multiplex PCR reads, TCRdb called clonotypes with MiXCR, one entry per CDR3 protein. The table lists about 470,000 distinct CDR3 sequences, around 15% of them singletons. Another study also made use of these data, one on T cells in Graves' hyperthyroidism and ophthalmopathy.

Sequenced material: peripheral blood mononuclear cells (PBMCs), taken at new diagnosis, from a patient treated with antithyroid drugs. These receptor sequences come from a man aged 40-50 years with Graves disease.

The chain carries TRBV19 and TRBJ1-1; D might be TRBD1 (5 bases). CDR3 length: 15 amino acids. The V end was cut by 3 bases, the J end by 1 base, with 12 bases between. Germline V CDR1 and CDR2: LNHDA, SQIVND (reference sequence). The CDR3 here is CASSISGGRNTEAFF. The CDR3 DNA reads TGTGCCAGTAGTATCTCGGGGGGAAGGAACACTGAAGCTTTCTTT.

In its sample, this clonotype was seen many times. The chain uses TRBV5-1 and TRBJ1-2; a possible D gene is TRBD1 (5 bases). The germline CDR1 and CDR2 sequences are SGHRS and YFSETQ. V lost 3 bases and J 6 bases, leaving 21 bases between the germline ends. CDR3 length: 16 residues. Written as DNA, the CDR3 is TGCGCCAGCAGCTCTGCCCGAATTGACAGAAATGATGGCTACACCTTC. It translates to CASSSARIDRNDGYTF.

This clonotype was found many times. The CDR3, as DNA: TGTGCCGGGACCGAGGGGAAGGGGTTCGACGAGCAGTACTTC. As protein: CAGTEGKGFDEQYF. The chain carries TRBV6-1 and TRBJ2-7; the D gene could be TRBD1 or TRBD2 (5 bases each). Trimming shortened V by 11 bases and J by 5 bases, and 22 bases separated the two germline ends. The germline gives CDR1 MNHNS, CDR2 SASEGT. The CDR3 is 14 amino acids.

This clonotype was seen many times. The chain employs TRBV6-1 and TRBJ2-5; possibly TRBD1 for D (7 bases). This CDR3 is 11 amino acids long. The germline CDR1 and CDR2 sequences are MNHNS and SASEGT. Trimming removed 5 bases at V and 7 bases at J, with 8 bases between. The CDR3 region has the DNA TGTGCCAGCAGTCAGGGGGGGACCCAGTACTTC. Translating gives CASSQGGTQYF.

The sample holds many counts of this clonotype. V usage is TRBV7-9 and J usage is TRBJ2-3; 7 nucleotides agree with TRBD2. V shed 6 bases and J 0 bases; nucleotides not matched to a gene: 3. This CDR3 has 14 amino acids. The germline V gene encodes CDR1 SEHNR and CDR2 FQNEAQ (reference sequence). The CDR3 DNA sequence: TGTGCCAGCAGTAATAGCGGGAGCACAGATACGCAGTATTTT. This encodes CASSNSGSTDTQYF.

This clonotype was counted ten times or more. The chain recombines TRBV5-1 with TRBJ2-2; the match to TRBD1 covers 9 bases. The CDR3 spans 16 residues. J gave up 6 bases and V 0 bases, and 6 bases lay outside the gene matches. Germline CDR1 reads SGHRS; CDR2 reads YFSETQ. The CDR3 loop is CASSLDGTGSPGELFF. CDR3 coding DNA: TGCGCCAGCAGCTTGGACGGGACAGGGTCTCCCGGGGAGCTGTTTTTT.

J is TRBJ2-2 and V is TRBV7-6; D remains ambiguous. The CDR3 contains 13 residues. The V gene's germline CDR1 is SGHVS and CDR2 FNYEAQ. The V gene lost 1 base and the J gene lost 6 bases, with 6 bases spanning the gap. Here the CDR3 reads CASSLVKPGELFF. Written as DNA, the CDR3 is TGTGCCAGCAGCTTAGTTAAACCCGGGGAGCTGTTTTTT. The entire variable domain, with the rest obtained from reference TRBV7-6 and TRBJ2-2, is as follows: GAGVSQSPRYKVTKRGQDVALRCDPISGHVSLYWYRQALGQGPEFLTYFNYEAQQDKSGLPNDRFSAERPEGSISTLTIQRTEQRDSAMYRCASSLVKPGELFFGEGSRLTVL.

This clonotype has a count of ten or more. This chain connects TRBV20-1 to TRBJ2-7; the D gene could be TRBD1 or TRBD2 (6 bases each). This CDR3 has 13 amino acids. Germline V CDR1 and CDR2: DFQATT, SNEGSKA (reference sequence). V was pared by 6 bases and J by 6 bases, with 18 bases between. This chain's CDR3 is CSASSGAAFEQYF. CDR3 DNA: TGCAGTGCCTCCTCGGGGGCGGCCTTCGAGCAGTACTTC.

With regard to this clonotype: This may be a read error, as it is one base from a much larger clone. This chain uses TRBV30 with TRBJ2-3, with a tentative D call TRBD2 (6 bases). The CDR3 totals 14 residues. Looked up from germline, CDR1 is GTSNPN and CDR2 is SVGIG (reference sequence). The CDR3, as DNA: TGTGCCTGGAGTGTACGGGGGAGTGGGGAGACCCGGTACTTC. Translating gives CAWSVRGSGETRYF.

Many counts were recorded for this clonotype. The chain employs TRBV24-1 and TRBJ2-1; 9 bases are shared with TRBD2. CDR1 and CDR2 (germline): KGHDR, SFDVKD. This CDR3 has 16 residues. V shed 5 bases and J 6 bases; nucleotides not matched to a gene: 10. The CDR3 DNA is TGTGCCACCAGTGCCCTTGGAAGCGGGAGGCCCAATGAGCAGTTCTTC. Encoded protein: CATSALGSGRPNEQFF.

The chain has TRBV29-1 and TRBJ2-1, with a possible D match to TRBD1 (5 bases). CDR3 length equals 16 residues. In germline, CDR1 is SQVTM, CDR2 ANQGSEA. V lost 6 bases, J lost 2 bases, and 20 bases lay in between. CDR3 coding DNA: TGCAGCGTGATTTCCAGGGTACCCCTCGCCTACAATGAGCAGTTCTTC. Translating it yields CSVISRVPLAYNEQFF.

Concerning this clonotype: A read error is possible here, since a much larger clone lies one base away. The chain couples TRBV27 to TRBJ2-5, with D unclear. CDR3 length: 13 amino acids. Trimming pared 7 bases from V and 6 bases from J, leaving 15 bases between. Germline V CDR1 and CDR2: MNHEY, SMNVEV (reference sequence). This chain's CDR3 is CASKGRVVKTQYF. CDR3 coding DNA: TGTGCCAGCAAGGGCCGAGTCGTGAAGACCCAGTACTTC.

Ten or more counts support this clonotype. The CDR3 protein is CSADPYFKRSSYEQYF. In DNA form, the CDR3 reads TGCAGTGCCGACCCATATTTTAAGCGGAGCTCCTACGAGCAGTACTTC. The J gene is TRBJ2-7, the V gene TRBV20-1; perhaps TRBD2 as D (5 bases). The CDR3 covers 16 residues. Germline CDR1 DFQATT, CDR2 SNEGSKA (reference sequence). V was pared by 6 bases and J by 0 bases, with 21 bases between.

This clonotype was detected many times. The chain recombines TRBV12-3 or TRBV12-4 with TRBJ2-7, with TRBD1 as a possible D gene (5 bases). This CDR3 contains 14 residues. Trimming pared 4 bases from V and 2 bases from J, leaving 12 bases between. The CDR3 spells CASSSSRQPYEQYF. DNA of the CDR3: TGTGCCAGCAGTTCCTCCCGACAGCCCTACGAGCAGTACTTC.

This clonotype has ten or more counts. This chain joins TRBV7-9 and TRBJ1-2; maybe TRBD1 (5 bases). CDR1 is SEHNR, CDR2 FQNEAQ, per germline (reference sequence). CDR3 length equals 15 residues. Trimming cost V 2 bases and J 6 bases, with 16 bases left between them. The CDR3 loop is CASSLSAQGGDGYTF. DNA of the CDR3: TGTGCCAGCAGCTTAAGCGCGCAGGGCGGCGATGGCTACACCTTC.

This clonotype was counted at least ten times. The J gene is TRBJ1-1, the V gene TRBV29-1; D gene uncertain. CDR1 SQVTM and CDR2 ANQGSEA come from the germline V gene. The V end was cut by 4 bases, the J end by 3 bases, with 15 bases between. The CDR3 consists of 14 residues. The CDR3 spells CSVVPLGSYTEAFF. Here the CDR3 DNA reads TGCAGCGTTGTACCCCTGGGAAGCTACACTGAAGCTTTCTTT.

The chain is built from TRBV6-5 and TRBJ2-3; 7 bases map to TRBD2. This CDR3 contains 16 residues. The ends lost 2 bases at V and 0 bases at J; junction bases unmatched: 5. Germline CDR1 reads MNHEY; CDR2 reads SVGAGI. As DNA, the CDR3 is TGTGCCAGCAGTTACGGTACGGGAGGTAGCACAGATACGCAGTATTTT. It specifies CASSYGTGGSTDTQYF.

This clonotype showed up many times. V is TRBV5-1 and J is TRBJ2-1; tentative D call: TRBD2 (6 bases). Trimming shortened V by 1 base and J by 10 bases, and 12 bases separated the two germline ends. In germline, CDR1 is SGHRS, CDR2 YFSETQ. There are 13 residues in the CDR3. CDR3 sequence: CASSLIVGREQFF. Written as DNA, the CDR3 is TGCGCCAGCAGCTTGATCGTAGGGAGGGAGCAGTTCTTC.

The rearrangement links TRBV24-1 to TRBJ2-2; D might be TRBD1 or TRBD2, each matching 5 bases. CDR1 and CDR2 (germline): KGHDR, SFDVKD. The CDR3 is 18 amino acids. V was pared by 0 bases and J by 3 bases, with 16 bases between. This chain's CDR3 is CATSDLGGARGDTGELFF. As DNA, the CDR3 is TGTGCCACCAGTGATTTGGGGGGTGCGAGGGGAGACACCGGGGAGCTGTTTTTT.

This clonotype has more than one count but fewer than ten. The chain uses TRBV29-1 and TRBJ2-3; 10 positions agree with TRBD1. The germline V gene encodes CDR1 SQVTM and CDR2 ANQGSEA. The V gene end was trimmed by 7 bases and the J gene end by 3 bases; junction bases not matched to a gene: 7. The CDR3 runs to 14 residues. The DNA of the CDR3 is TGCAGCGCCCAGCGGGACAGGGGAACAGATACGCAGTATTTT. Its protein product is CSAQRDRGTDTQYF.

This clonotype was picked up one time. The rearrangement uses TRBV19 and TRBJ2-1; 10 positions match TRBD2. V was pared by 4 bases and J by 9 bases, with 3 bases of the junction left unmatched. Germline V gives CDR1 LNHDA, CDR2 SQIVND (reference sequence). The CDR3 runs 13 residues. CDR3 coding DNA: TGTGCCAGTAGTACTAGCGGGAGAGGTGAGCAGTTCTTC. It translates to CASSTSGRGEQFF.

This clonotype was recorded many times. The chain uses TRBV27 and TRBJ1-1, with D perhaps TRBD1 (6 bases). The CDR3 contains 13 residues. The ends were cut back, 6 bases at V and 1 base at J, with 9 bases in the middle. Per the germline V gene, CDR1 is MNHEY and CDR2 is SMNVEV (reference sequence). The CDR3 region is CASSYRENTEAFF. DNA of the CDR3: TGTGCCAGCAGCTACAGGGAGAACACTGAAGCTTTCTTT.

This clonotype came up many times. This chain joins TRBV5-1 and TRBJ2-1, with TRBD2 matching over 7 bases. Germline V gene lookup returns CDR1 SGHRS and CDR2 YFSETQ. J was trimmed by 2 bases and V by 4 bases; bases with no gene match: 6. The CDR3 spans 15 residues. CDR3 sequence reads: CASSTIAGTYNEQFF. Written as DNA, the CDR3 is TGCGCCAGCAGCACGATAGCGGGCACCTACAATGAGCAGTTCTTC. Looking up the rest from reference TRBV5-1 and TRBJ2-1 gives the full variable domain: KAGVTQTPRYLIKTRGQQVTLSCSPISGHRSVSWYQQTPGQGLQFLFEYFSETQRNKGNFPGRFSGRQFSNSRSEMNVSTLELGDSALYLCASSTIAGTYNEQFFGPGTRLTVL.

The sample holds many counts of this clonotype. The chain has TRBV7-6 and TRBJ2-3; 9 bases line up with TRBD2. Germline V gene sequence: CDR1 SGHVS, CDR2 FNYEAQ. The CDR3 length is 17 residues. V lost 5 bases to trimming and J lost 1 base; unmatched junction nucleotides: 10. DNA for the CDR3: TGTGCCAGCAGCCCTGGGACTAGCCGCACGGGCACAGATACGCAGTATTTT. Its translation: CASSPGTSRTGTDTQYF.

At least ten counts were recorded for this clonotype. The V and J genes are TRBV2 and TRBJ2-7; D perhaps matches TRBD2 (6 bases). The germline V and J ends were trimmed by 10 bases and 4 bases, with 23 bases remaining between them. The CDR3 extends over 15 amino acids. CDR1 SNHLY and CDR2 FYNNEI come from the germline V gene. The CDR3 nucleotides read TGTGCCACCAGGCCCTCCGGACCGGAGGGGTACGAGCAGTACTTC. Amino acid sequence: CATRPSGPEGYEQYF.